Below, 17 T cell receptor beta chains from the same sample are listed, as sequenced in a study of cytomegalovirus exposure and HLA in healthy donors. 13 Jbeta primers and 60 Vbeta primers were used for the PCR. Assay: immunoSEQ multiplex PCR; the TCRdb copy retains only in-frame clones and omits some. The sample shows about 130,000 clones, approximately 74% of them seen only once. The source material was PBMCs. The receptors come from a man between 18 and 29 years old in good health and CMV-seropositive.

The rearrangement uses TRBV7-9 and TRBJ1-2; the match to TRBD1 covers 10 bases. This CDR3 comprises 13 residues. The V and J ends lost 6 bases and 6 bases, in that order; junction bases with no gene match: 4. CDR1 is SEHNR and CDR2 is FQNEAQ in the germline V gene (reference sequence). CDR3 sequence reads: CASSFGTGDGYTF. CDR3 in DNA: TGTGCCAGCAGTTTCGGGACAGGGGATGGCTACACCTTC. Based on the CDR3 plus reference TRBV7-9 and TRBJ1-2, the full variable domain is DTGVSQNPRHKITKRGQNVTFRCDPISEHNRLYWYRQTLGQGPEFLTYFQNEAQLEKSRLLSDRFSAERPKGSFSTLEIQRTEQGDSAMYLCASSFGTGDGYTFGSGTRLTVV.

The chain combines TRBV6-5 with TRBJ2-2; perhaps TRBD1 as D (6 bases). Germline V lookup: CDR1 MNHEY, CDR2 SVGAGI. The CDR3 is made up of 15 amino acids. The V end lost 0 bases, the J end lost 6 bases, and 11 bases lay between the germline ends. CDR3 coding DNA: TGTGCCAGCAGTTACTCTCCCAGGGGCTCCGGGGAGCTGTTTTTT. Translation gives CASSYSPRGSGELFF.

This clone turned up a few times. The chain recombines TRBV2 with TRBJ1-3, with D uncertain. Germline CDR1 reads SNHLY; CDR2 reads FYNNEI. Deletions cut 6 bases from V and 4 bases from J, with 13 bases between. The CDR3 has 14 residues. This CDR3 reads CASSPEGGGNTIYF. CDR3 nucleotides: TGTGCCAGCAGCCCAGAGGGAGGAGGAAACACCATATATTTT.

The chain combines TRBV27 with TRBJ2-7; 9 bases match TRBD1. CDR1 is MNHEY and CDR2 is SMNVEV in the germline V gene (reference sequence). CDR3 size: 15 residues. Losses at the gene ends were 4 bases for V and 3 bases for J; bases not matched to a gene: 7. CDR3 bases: TGTGCCAGCAGTTGGGGGACAGGGCCTTACTACGAGCAGTACTTC. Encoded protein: CASSWGTGPYYEQYF.

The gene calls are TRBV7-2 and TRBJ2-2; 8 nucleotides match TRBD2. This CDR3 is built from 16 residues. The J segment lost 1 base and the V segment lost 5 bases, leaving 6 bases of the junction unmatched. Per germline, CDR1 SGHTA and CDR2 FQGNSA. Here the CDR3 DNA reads TGTGCCAGCAGCGCGAGCGGGAGAAGGAACACCGGGGAGCTGTTTTTT. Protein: CASSASGRRNTGELFF.

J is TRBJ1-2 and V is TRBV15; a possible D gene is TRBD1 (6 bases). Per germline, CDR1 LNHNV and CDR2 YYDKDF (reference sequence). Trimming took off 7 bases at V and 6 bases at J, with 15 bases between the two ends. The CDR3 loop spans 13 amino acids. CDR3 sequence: CATKVGGLDGYTF. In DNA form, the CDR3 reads TGTGCCACCAAGGTCGGGGGGCTCGATGGCTACACCTTC.

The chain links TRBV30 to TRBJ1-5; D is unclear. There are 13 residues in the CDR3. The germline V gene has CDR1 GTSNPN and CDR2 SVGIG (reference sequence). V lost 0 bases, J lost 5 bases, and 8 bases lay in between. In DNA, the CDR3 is TGTGCCTGGAGTGTACTGAGGGATCAGCCCCAGCATTTT. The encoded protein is CAWSVLRDQPQHF.

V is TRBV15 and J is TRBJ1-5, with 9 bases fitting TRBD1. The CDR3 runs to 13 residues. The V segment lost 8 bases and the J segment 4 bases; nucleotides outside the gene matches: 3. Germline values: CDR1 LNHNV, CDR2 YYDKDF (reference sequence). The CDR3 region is CATVDRGNQPQHF. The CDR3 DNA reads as TGTGCCACCGTGGACAGGGGAAATCAGCCCCAGCATTTT.

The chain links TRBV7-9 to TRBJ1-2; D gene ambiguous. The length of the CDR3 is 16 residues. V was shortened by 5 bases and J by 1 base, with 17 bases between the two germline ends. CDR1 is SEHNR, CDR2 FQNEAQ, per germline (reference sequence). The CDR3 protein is CASSTTSWQHNYGYTF. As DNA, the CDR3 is TGTGCCAGCAGCACTACGTCGTGGCAGCATAACTATGGCTACACCTTC.

The CDR3 here is CAWFGGGRAYNEQFF. The CDR3 nucleotides read TGTGCCTGGTTTGGGGGAGGGAGGGCCTACAATGAGCAGTTCTTC. J is TRBJ2-1 and V is TRBV30; 7 bases agree with TRBD2. V was clipped by 5 bases and J by 2 bases; unmatched bases: 9. The CDR3 is made up of 15 amino acids. The germline CDR1 and CDR2 sequences are GTSNPN and SVGIG (reference sequence).

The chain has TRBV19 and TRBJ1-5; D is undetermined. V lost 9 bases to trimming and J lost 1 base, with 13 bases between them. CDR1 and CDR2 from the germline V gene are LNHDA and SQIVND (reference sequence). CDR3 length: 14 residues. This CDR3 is CASGPGLSNQPQHF. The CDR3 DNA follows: TGTGCCAGCGGTCCTGGTTTAAGCAATCAGCCCCAGCATTTT.

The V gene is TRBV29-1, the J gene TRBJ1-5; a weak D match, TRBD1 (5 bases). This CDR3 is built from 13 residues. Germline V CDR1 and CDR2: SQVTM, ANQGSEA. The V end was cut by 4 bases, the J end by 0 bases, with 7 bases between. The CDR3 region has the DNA TGCAGCGTTGCAGGGTATAGCAATCAGCCCCAGCATTTT. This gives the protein CSVAGYSNQPQHF.

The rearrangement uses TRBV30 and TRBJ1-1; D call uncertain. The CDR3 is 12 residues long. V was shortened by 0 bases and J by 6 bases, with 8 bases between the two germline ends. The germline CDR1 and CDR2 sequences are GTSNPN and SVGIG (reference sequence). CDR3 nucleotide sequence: TGTGCCTGGAGTGTACTAAGGCCTGAAGCTTTCTTT. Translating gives CAWSVLRPEAFF.

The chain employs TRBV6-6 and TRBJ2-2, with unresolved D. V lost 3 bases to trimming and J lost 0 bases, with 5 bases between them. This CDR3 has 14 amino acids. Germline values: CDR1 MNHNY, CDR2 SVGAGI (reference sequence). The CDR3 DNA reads TGTGCCAGCAGTTATCTCCCGAACACCGGGGAGCTGTTTTTT. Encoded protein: CASSYLPNTGELFF.

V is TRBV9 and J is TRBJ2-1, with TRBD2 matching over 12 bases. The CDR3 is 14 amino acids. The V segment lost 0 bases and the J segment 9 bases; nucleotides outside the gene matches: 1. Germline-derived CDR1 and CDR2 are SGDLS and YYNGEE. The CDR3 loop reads CASSVGLAGVEQFF. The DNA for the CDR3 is TGTGCCAGCAGCGTAGGACTAGCGGGAGTTGAGCAGTTCTTC.

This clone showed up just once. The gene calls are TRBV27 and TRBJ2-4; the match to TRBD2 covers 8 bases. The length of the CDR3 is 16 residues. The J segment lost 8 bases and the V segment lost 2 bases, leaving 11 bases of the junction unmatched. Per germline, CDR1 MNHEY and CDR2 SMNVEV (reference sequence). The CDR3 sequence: CASSLLYSGAGDIQYF. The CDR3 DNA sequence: TGTGCCAGCAGTTTACTATATAGCGGGGCGGGGGACATTCAGTACTTC.

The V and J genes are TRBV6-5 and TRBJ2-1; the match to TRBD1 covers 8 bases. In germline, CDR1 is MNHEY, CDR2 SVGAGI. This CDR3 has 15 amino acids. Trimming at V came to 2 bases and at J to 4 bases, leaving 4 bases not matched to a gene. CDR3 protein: CASSYPDRDYNEQFF. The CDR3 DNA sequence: TGTGCCAGCAGTTACCCGGACAGGGATTACAATGAGCAGTTCTTC.